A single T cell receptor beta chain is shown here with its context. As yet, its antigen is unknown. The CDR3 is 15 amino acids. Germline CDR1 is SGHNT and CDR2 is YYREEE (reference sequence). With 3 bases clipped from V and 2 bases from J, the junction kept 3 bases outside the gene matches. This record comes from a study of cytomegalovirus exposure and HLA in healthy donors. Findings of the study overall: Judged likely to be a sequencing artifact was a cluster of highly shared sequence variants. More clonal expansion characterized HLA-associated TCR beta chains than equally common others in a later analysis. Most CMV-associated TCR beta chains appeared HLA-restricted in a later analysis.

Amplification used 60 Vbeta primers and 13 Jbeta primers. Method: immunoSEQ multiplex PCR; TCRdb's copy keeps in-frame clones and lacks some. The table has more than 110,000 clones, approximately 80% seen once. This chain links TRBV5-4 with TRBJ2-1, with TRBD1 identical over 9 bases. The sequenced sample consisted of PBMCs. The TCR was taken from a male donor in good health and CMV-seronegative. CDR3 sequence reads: CASSSRDRAYNEQFF. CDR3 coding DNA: TGTGCCAGCAGCTCCCGGGACAGGGCCTACAATGAGCAGTTCTTC.